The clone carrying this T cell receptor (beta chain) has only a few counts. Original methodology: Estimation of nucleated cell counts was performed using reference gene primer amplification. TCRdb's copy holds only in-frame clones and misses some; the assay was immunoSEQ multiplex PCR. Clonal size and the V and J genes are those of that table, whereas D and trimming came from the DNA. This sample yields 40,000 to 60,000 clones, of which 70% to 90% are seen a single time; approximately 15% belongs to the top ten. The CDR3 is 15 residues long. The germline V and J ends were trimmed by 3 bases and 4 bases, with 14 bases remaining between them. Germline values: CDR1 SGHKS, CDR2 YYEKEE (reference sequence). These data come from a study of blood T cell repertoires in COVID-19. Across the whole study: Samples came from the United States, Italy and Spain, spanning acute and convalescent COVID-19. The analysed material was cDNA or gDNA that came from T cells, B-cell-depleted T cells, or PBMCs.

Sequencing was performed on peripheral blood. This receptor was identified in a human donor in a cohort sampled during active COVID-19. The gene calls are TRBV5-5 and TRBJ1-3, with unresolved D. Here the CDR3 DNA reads TGTGCCAGCAGCTCAACTGTAGGGAGGGGAAACACCATATATTTT. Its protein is CASSSTVGRGNTIYF. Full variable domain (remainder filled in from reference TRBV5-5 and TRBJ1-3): DAGVTQSPTHLIKTRGQQVTLRCSPISGHKSVSWYQQVLGQGPQFIFQYYEKEERGRGNFPDRFSARQFPNYSSELNVNALLLGDSALYLCASSSTVGRGNTIYFGEGSWLTVV.